Listed here is a single T cell receptor (beta chain). Its antigen is not identified. V lost 5 bases and J 6 bases, leaving 11 bases between the germline ends. The CDR3 contains 13 residues. Germline lookup yields CDR1 MNHEY and CDR2 SMNVEV (reference sequence). The sample comes from a study of blood T cells in healthy people across ages. Study-level findings and limits: It was not possible, with unsorted PBMCs, to conclusively compare naive and antigen-experienced cells.

Per sample, a minimum of 6 million PBMCs were isolated. Primed by a sample-barcoded 5' primer and a J-beta primer mix, a second PCR proceeded for 7 to 11 cycles. TCRdb itself ran the 5' RACE reads through MiXCR, one entry per CDR3 protein. Of hundreds of thousands of distinct CDR3 sequences listed, approximately 50% are singletons. This TCR was recovered from an older woman in good health. The V call is TRBV27, the J call TRBJ2-1; D remains ambiguous. Sequencing was carried out using blood. This CDR3 reads CASSEDLINEQFF. In DNA form, the CDR3 reads TGTGCCAGCAGTGAGGATCTTATCAATGAGCAGTTCTTC.